This TCR beta chain was recorded in a study of CD8+CD57+ T cells in acquired aplastic anemia. Study background: Recorded DNA amounts for sorted CD4+ and CD8+ cells had an average of 3.2 ug. Healthy donor CD4+ samples were sequenced to a depth that averaged approximately 9.9 million reads.

There are many counts of this clonotype. Its antigen is undetermined. TCR beta VDJ combinations and CDR3 sequences were profiled from genomic DNA. Each CDR3 protein gets one entry after TCRdb re-called the reads with MiXCR. The profile shows about 190,000 distinct CDR3 sequences, roughly half of them singletons. Germline V gene data show CDR1 as MDHEN and CDR2 as SYDVKM. Trimming left V 5 bases short and J 2 bases short, with 15 bases between. This CDR3 is 15 amino acids long. The study's findings and limits: Patients and controls turned out to have approximately 29 CD8+ CDR3 sequences in common. Patients and controls were not found to differ significantly in CD8+ Simpson's diversity.

This clonotype was obtained from a human donor in good health, serving as a control. Sequenced input: sorted CD4+, CD8+, or CD8+CD57+ T cells (not recorded which) from PBMCs. The V call is TRBV28, the J call TRBJ1-2, with D perhaps matching TRBD1 (5 bases). Here the CDR3 reads CASSGQQVQNYGYTF. Written as DNA, the CDR3 is TGTGCCAGCAGTGGGCAACAGGTACAAAACTATGGCTACACCTTC.